These T cell receptor beta chains were read from a single sample in a study of CDR3 diversity in severe acne. From the PCR reads, TCRdb called clonotypes with MiXCR, one entry per CDR3 protein. The sample contains about 84,000 distinct CDR3 sequences, around 49% of which appear only once. The sequenced sample was blood. Every receptor here comes from a male donor in good health, without acne. The CDR3 runs from the conserved cysteine through the conserved F or W. Fields, in order: CDR3 protein, J gene, V gene.

CDR3aa: CSARMVGGGTEAFF
j_gene: TRBJ1-1
v_gene: TRBV20-1

CDR3aa: CAISGQGDQPQHF
j_gene: TRBJ1-5
v_gene: TRBV10-3

CDR3aa: CASSLVTQTPYEQYF
j_gene: TRBJ2-7
v_gene: TRBV2

CDR3aa: CSAAGTGGASEKLFF
j_gene: TRBJ1-4
v_gene: TRBV20-1

CDR3aa: CATSRDSHSGNTIYF
j_gene: TRBJ1-3
v_gene: TRBV15

CDR3aa: CASSNGGGQPYTIYF
j_gene: TRBJ1-3
v_gene: TRBV3-1

CDR3aa: CASSLASGLAGIYEQYF
j_gene: TRBJ2-7
v_gene: TRBV7-2

CDR3aa: CASSQVLAEGRDEQYF
j_gene: TRBJ2-7
v_gene: TRBV4-2

CDR3aa: CASSLRDRGVYEQFF
j_gene: TRBJ2-1
v_gene: TRBV13

CDR3aa: CASSSGTGGNQPQHF
j_gene: TRBJ1-5
v_gene: TRBV6-5

CDR3aa: CASSSGLAGGSTDTQYF
j_gene: TRBJ2-3
v_gene: TRBV2

CDR3aa: CASSPDPSYGYTF
j_gene: TRBJ1-2
v_gene: TRBV2

CDR3aa: CAPTGQFKSSYNSPLHF
j_gene: TRBJ1-6
v_gene: TRBV24-1

CDR3aa: CASSYSGTSTDTQYF
j_gene: TRBJ2-3
v_gene: TRBV6-5

CDR3aa: CSAPGTGVRQPQHF
j_gene: TRBJ1-5
v_gene: TRBV20-1